These T cell receptor beta chains were read from a single sample in a study of response to subunit inactivated influenza vaccine. Each CDR3 protein gets one entry after TCRdb re-called the RT-PCR reads with MiXCR. The sample lists fewer than 700,000 distinct CDR3 sequences, 10% to 15% occurring once. The sequences come from PBMCs from blood, collected roughly 6 weeks after vaccination. The receptors here all came from a man aged 45-65 years who received an inactivated influenza vaccine. The CDR3 runs from the conserved cysteine through the conserved F or W. D genes are given only for firm matches. Clone size is shown for a subset of rows, as once, few, many or a class of expanded clone.

clone_size: few; v_call: TRBV5-1; d_call: TRBD1; j_call: TRBJ2-1; cdr3_nt: TGCGCCAGCAGTTTAATCGGACAGGGGGGCAAATCCGATGAGCAGTTCTTC; cdr3_aa: CASSLIGQGGKSDEQFF
clone_size: few; v_call: TRBV7-3; d_call: TRBD2; j_call: TRBJ2-3; cdr3_nt: TGTGCCAGCAGCTTAAATGCCCGCCTAGCGGGACCCATCTCTAGGCAGTATTTT; cdr3_aa: CASSLNARLAGPISRQYF
clone_size: few; v_call: TRBV20-1; d_call: TRBD1; j_call: TRBJ2-7; cdr3_nt: TGCAGTGCTAGGGGTACCGGGACAGGAGACTACGAGCAGTACTTC; cdr3_aa: CSARGTGTGDYEQYF
clone_size: NA; v_call: TRBV7-2; d_call: TRBD2; j_call: TRBJ2-1; cdr3_nt: TGTGCCAGCAGTCCAAAAGGGGCTAGCGGGTACTATGAGCAGTTCTTC; cdr3_aa: CASSPKGASGYYEQFF
clone_size: few; v_call: TRBV5-6; d_call: NA; j_call: TRBJ2-1; cdr3_nt: TGTGCCAGCACCGAGCACGGCAGCAGCTCCTACAATGAGCAGTTCTTC; cdr3_aa: CASTEHGSSSYNEQFF
clone_size: NA; v_call: TRBV30; d_call: NA; j_call: TRBJ1-5; cdr3_nt: TGTGCCTGGGGTCACGTAGGAGATCAGCCCCAGCATTTT; cdr3_aa: CAWGHVGDQPQHF
clone_size: few; v_call: TRBV6-5; d_call: TRBD1; j_call: TRBJ2-1; cdr3_nt: TGTGCCAGCAGTTACTCTCGGGCCAGGGGGCTTTGGAACAATGAGCAGTTCTTC; cdr3_aa: CASSYSRARGLWNNEQFF
clone_size: once; v_call: TRBV5-1; d_call: NA; j_call: TRBJ2-3; cdr3_nt: TGCGCCAGCAGGGACGGGATCGGAGTTGGTACGCAGTATTTT; cdr3_aa: CASRDGIGVGTQYF
clone_size: NA; v_call: TRBV5-1; d_call: NA; j_call: TRBJ1-4; cdr3_nt: TGCGCCAGCAGCTTACAGGGCTTTGGAGAAAAACTGTTTTTT; cdr3_aa: CASSLQGFGEKLFF
clone_size: NA; v_call: TRBV5-1; d_call: NA; j_call: TRBJ2-7; cdr3_nt: TGCGCCAGCAGCTTCGGACGGGCGTACTCCTACGAGCAGTACTTC; cdr3_aa: CASSFGRAYSYEQYF
clone_size: many; v_call: TRBV7-9; d_call: NA; j_call: TRBJ1-2; cdr3_nt: TGTGCCAGCAGCCCCCTGGCAGGAAGCTATGGCTACACCTTC; cdr3_aa: CASSPLAGSYGYTF
clone_size: few; v_call: TRBV12-3/TRBV12-4; d_call: TRBD2; j_call: TRBJ2-3; cdr3_nt: TGTGCCAGCAGTCCATGGACTAGCGGGGGCACAGATACGCAGTATTTT; cdr3_aa: CASSPWTSGGTDTQYF
clone_size: NA; v_call: TRBV30; d_call: NA; j_call: TRBJ2-1; cdr3_nt: TGTGCCTGGAGTGGGGCAGCCTACAATGAGCAGTTCTTC; cdr3_aa: CAWSGAAYNEQFF
clone_size: NA; v_call: TRBV3-1; d_call: NA; j_call: TRBJ2-1; cdr3_nt: TGTGCCAGCAGCCAAGTAGGGGGGGGCAATGAGCAGTTCTTC; cdr3_aa: CASSQVGGGNEQFF
clone_size: few; v_call: TRBV20-1; d_call: NA; j_call: TRBJ2-1; cdr3_nt: TGCAGTGCTGATTTGTTACGCCCGGATGATGAGCAGTTCTTC; cdr3_aa: CSADLLRPDDEQFF
clone_size: few; v_call: TRBV20-1; d_call: NA; j_call: TRBJ2-5; cdr3_nt: TGCAGTGGGCCGGACAGCGGGGAACAGACCCAGTACTTC; cdr3_aa: CSGPDSGEQTQYF
clone_size: many; v_call: TRBV28; d_call: NA; j_call: TRBJ1-2; cdr3_nt: TGTGCCAGCAGACAGGGCCTGCCCTATGGCTACACCTTC; cdr3_aa: CASRQGLPYGYTF
clone_size: NA; v_call: TRBV27; d_call: TRBD1; j_call: TRBJ2-2; cdr3_nt: TGTGCCAGCAGTTACGGGACAGGGGGAAACACCGGGGAGCTGTTTTTT; cdr3_aa: CASSYGTGGNTGELFF
clone_size: few; v_call: TRBV7-9; d_call: TRBD1; j_call: TRBJ1-1; cdr3_nt: TGTGCCAGCAGCGCGAGACAGGGAGGGGGAACTGAAGCTTTCTTT; cdr3_aa: CASSARQGGGTEAFF
clone_size: NA; v_call: TRBV5-5; d_call: NA; j_call: TRBJ1-1; cdr3_nt: TGTGCCAGCAGCTCGACACCCGGGAACACTGAAGCTTTCTTT; cdr3_aa: CASSSTPGNTEAFF
clone_size: many; v_call: TRBV12-3/TRBV12-4; d_call: NA; j_call: TRBJ1-6; cdr3_nt: TGTGCCAGCACCCCTGCAGGCCATAATTCACCCCTCCACTTT; cdr3_aa: CASTPAGHNSPLHF
clone_size: few; v_call: TRBV6-1; d_call: TRBD2; j_call: TRBJ2-3; cdr3_nt: TGTGCCAGCAGTCCCATGGGCCTAGCGGGAGGAGGAGATACGCAGTATTTT; cdr3_aa: CASSPMGLAGGGDTQYF
clone_size: few; v_call: TRBV18; d_call: TRBD2; j_call: TRBJ2-7; cdr3_nt: TGTGCCAGCTCACCTAGCGGGAGGGCACACGAGCAGTACTTC; cdr3_aa: CASSPSGRAHEQYF
clone_size: many; v_call: TRBV29-1; d_call: TRBD2; j_call: TRBJ2-1; cdr3_nt: TGCAGCGTTATCCGCGGGGGGGCCGTCTCACTCGAGCAGTTCTTC; cdr3_aa: CSVIRGGAVSLEQFF
clone_size: few; v_call: TRBV18; d_call: NA; j_call: TRBJ2-3; cdr3_nt: TGTGCCAGCTCACCCGGGTTAAACTTACCCGATACGCAGTATTTT; cdr3_aa: CASSPGLNLPDTQYF
clone_size: many; v_call: TRBV5-1; d_call: NA; j_call: TRBJ2-1; cdr3_nt: TGCGCCAGCAGCTTGGCGGGGCCCAACTACAATGAGCAGTTCTTC; cdr3_aa: CASSLAGPNYNEQFF
clone_size: few; v_call: TRBV7-2; d_call: TRBD1; j_call: TRBJ2-3; cdr3_nt: TGTGCCAGCAGCCCAATCAGGGGGAGCACAGATACGCAGTATTTT; cdr3_aa: CASSPIRGSTDTQYF